The entry that follows covers one TCR beta chain sequence. Data came from immunoSEQ multiplex PCR; TCRdb stores just in-frame clones and leaves some out. The repertoire consists of 65,000 to 80,000 clones, with 90% occurring once and the leading ten covering about 1.5%. This sample was included in a study of T cell changes during pregnancy in multiple sclerosis. CDR3 size: 15 residues. Per germline, CDR1 MNHEY and CDR2 SMNVEV (reference sequence). V lost 4 bases, J lost 7 bases, and 6 bases stayed unmatched. The sequence was obtained from a female donor with multiple sclerosis, enrolled in a pregnancy study. Sequenced here: peripheral blood, sampled in the third trimester of pregnancy. The chain carries TRBV27 and TRBJ1-6, with 8 bases lining up with TRBD1. This CDR3 is CASSYKDRENSPLHF. CDR3 nucleotide sequence: TGTGCCAGCAGTTATAAGGACAGGGAAAATTCACCCCTCCACTTT.